The present T cell receptor beta chain was sequenced within a study of T cells expressing NK-cell markers. The CDR3 length is 16 residues. The germline V gene encodes CDR1 MGHRA and CDR2 YSYEKL. TCRdb reanalyzed the 5' RACE reads, giving one entry per CDR3 protein sequence and no DNA. The repertoire table contains hundreds of thousands of distinct CDR3 sequences. The J gene is TRBJ2-5, the V gene TRBV4-1. Sample: blood T cells: a sorted CD56 or NKG2C T cell subset, CD4+ or CD8+ T cells, or bulk PBMC T cells (not recorded which). This sequence originates from a man between 18 and 29 years old in good health. The CDR3 loop reads CASSHALVTSQETQYF.